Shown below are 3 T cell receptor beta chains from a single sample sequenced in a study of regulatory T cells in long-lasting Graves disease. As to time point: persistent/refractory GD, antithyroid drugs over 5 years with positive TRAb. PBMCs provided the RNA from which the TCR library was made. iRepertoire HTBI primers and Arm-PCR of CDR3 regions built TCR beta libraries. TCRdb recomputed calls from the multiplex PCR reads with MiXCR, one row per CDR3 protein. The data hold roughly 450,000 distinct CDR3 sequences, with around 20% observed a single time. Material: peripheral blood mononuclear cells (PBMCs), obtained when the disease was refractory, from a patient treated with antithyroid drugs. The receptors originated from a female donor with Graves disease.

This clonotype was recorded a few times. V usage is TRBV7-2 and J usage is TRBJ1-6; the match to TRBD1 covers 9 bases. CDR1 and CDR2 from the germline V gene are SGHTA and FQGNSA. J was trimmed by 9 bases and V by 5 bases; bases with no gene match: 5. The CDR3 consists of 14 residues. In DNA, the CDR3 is TGTGCCAGCAGCACAGGACAGGGGTCTTCACCCCTCCACTTT. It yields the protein CASSTGQGSSPLHF. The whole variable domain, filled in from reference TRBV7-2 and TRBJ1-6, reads GAGVSQSPSNKVTEKGKDVELRCDPISGHTALYWYRQSLGQGLEFLIYFQGNSAPDKSGLPSDRFSAERTGGSVSTLTIQRTQQEDSAVYLCASSTGQGSSPLHFGNGTRLTVT.

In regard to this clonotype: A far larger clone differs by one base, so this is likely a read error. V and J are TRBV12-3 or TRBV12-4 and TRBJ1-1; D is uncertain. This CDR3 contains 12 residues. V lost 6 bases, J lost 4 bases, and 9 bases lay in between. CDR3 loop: CASSLDVTEAFF. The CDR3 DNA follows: TGTGCCAGCAGCCTGGATGTCACTGAAGCTTTCTTT.

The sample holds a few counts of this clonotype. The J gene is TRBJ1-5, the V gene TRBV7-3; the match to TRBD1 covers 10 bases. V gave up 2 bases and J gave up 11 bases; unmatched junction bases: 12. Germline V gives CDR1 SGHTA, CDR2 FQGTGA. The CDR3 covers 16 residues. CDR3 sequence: CASSLWETGGSVAQHF. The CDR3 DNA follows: TGTGCCAGCAGCTTATGGGAGACAGGGGGCTCGGTGGCCCAGCATTTT. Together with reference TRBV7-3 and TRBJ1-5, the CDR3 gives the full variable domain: GAGVSQTPSNKVTEKGKYVELRCDPISGHTALYWYRQSLGQGPEFLIYFQGTGAADDSGLPNDRFFAVRPEGSVSTLKIQRTERGDSAVYLCASSLWETGGSVAQHFGDGTRLSIL.